The 30 T cell receptor beta chains presented below share a single source sample, sequenced in a study of cytomegalovirus exposure and HLA in healthy donors. With 60 Vbeta and 13 Jbeta primers, the PCR was carried out. Generated by immunoSEQ multiplex PCR, the TCRdb table keeps only in-frame clones and is missing some. The sample carries some 150,000 clones, about 65% recorded once. The sequenced material came from PBMCs. The origin of the receptors is a woman aged 30 to 39 in good health and CMV-seronegative.

This sequence joins TRBV25-1 and TRBJ2-7; possibly TRBD2 for D (6 bases). CDR3 length equals 15 residues. V lost 2 bases and J lost 2, with 13 bases in between. The V gene's germline CDR1 is MGHDK and CDR2 SYGVNS. DNA of the CDR3: TGTGCCAGCAGTGAAACCCAGCGGACTACCTACGAGCAGTACTTC. Residues: CASSETQRTTYEQYF.

The chain links TRBV5-1 to TRBJ2-1; 12 bases match TRBD2. V lost 0 bases, J lost 3 bases, and 1 base stayed unmatched. The CDR3 loop spans 16 amino acids. Germline assignment: CDR1 SGHRS and CDR2 YFSETQ. CDR3 bases: TGCGCCAGCAGCTTGGGGACTAGCGGGATCTACAATGAGCAGTTCTTC. Amino acid sequence: CASSLGTSGIYNEQFF.

The gene calls are TRBV19 and TRBJ1-2; the D gene is possibly TRBD1 (6 bases). V gave up 6 bases and J gave up 5 bases, with 19 bases separating them. This CDR3 is built from 15 residues. Germline CDR1 LNHDA, CDR2 SQIVND (reference sequence). The DNA for the CDR3 is TGTGCCAGTAGCACCGGGACAAGGCCTCCTTATGGCTACACCTTC. This gives the protein CASSTGTRPPYGYTF.

The CDR3 loop reads CASSSRDTNLYGYTF. As DNA, the CDR3 is TGTGCCAGCAGCAGCCGGGACACGAACCTCTATGGCTACACCTTC. The chain links TRBV5-4 to TRBJ1-2; D might be TRBD1 (6 bases). Germline V gene data show CDR1 as SGHNT and CDR2 as YYREEE (reference sequence). The CDR3 length is 15 residues. Trimming removed 4 bases at V and 4 bases at J, with 17 bases between.

The chain links TRBV7-6 to TRBJ2-7; 10 positions agree with TRBD1. The CDR3 runs 13 residues. CDR1 and CDR2 (germline): SGHVS, FNYEAQ. V was clipped by 5 bases and J by 3 bases; unmatched bases: 1. The CDR3 reads CASSRDRGYEQYF. CDR3 nucleotides: TGTGCCAGCAGCCGGGACAGGGGCTACGAGCAGTACTTC.

The rearrangement links TRBV19 to TRBJ1-5; D is unresolved. Trimming cost V 5 bases and J 4 bases, with 15 bases left between them. Germline CDR1 is LNHDA and CDR2 is SQIVND (reference sequence). This CDR3 spans 15 amino acids. The CDR3: CASSPSRSGNQPQHF. DNA for the CDR3: TGTGCCAGTAGTCCCAGTAGGAGTGGAAATCAGCCCCAGCATTTT.

The V gene is TRBV4-3, the J gene TRBJ1-2; TRBD1 matches at 7 bases. Looked up from germline, CDR1 is LGHNA and CDR2 is YSLEER. The V segment lost 4 bases and the J segment 7 bases; nucleotides outside the gene matches: 15. The CDR3 length is 16 residues. CDR3 bases: TGCGCCAGCAGCCCAAGTGTTCTACAGGGGCGGTCTGGCTACACCTTC. Protein sequence: CASSPSVLQGRSGYTF.

The CDR3 DNA reads TGTGCCACCAGCAGAATTGACAGGGCGAACACTGAAGCTTTCTTT. Translated: CATSRIDRANTEAFF. The genes are TRBV15 and TRBJ1-1, with TRBD1 matching over 7 bases. Germline V gives CDR1 LNHNV, CDR2 YYDKDF (reference sequence). CDR3 length equals 15 residues. Trimming cost V 2 bases and J 1 base; bases outside gene matches: 4.

J is TRBJ1-2 and V is TRBV29-1; possible D gene TRBD1, 5 bases. V lost 5 bases to trimming and J lost 2 bases, with 18 bases between them. This CDR3 comprises 15 residues. Germline CDR1 is SQVTM and CDR2 is ANQGSEA. The DNA of the CDR3 is TGCAGCGTTCGAACTTTTACAGGAGACAACTATGGCTACACCTTC. It translates to CSVRTFTGDNYGYTF.

This clone was seen once. The chain links TRBV19 to TRBJ2-2; weak D call: TRBD1 (5 bases). The V gene's germline CDR1 is LNHDA and CDR2 SQIVND (reference sequence). V lost 5 bases, J lost 4 bases, and 17 bases lay in between. The CDR3 consists of 16 residues. CDR3 protein: CASSDILQGGTGELFF. CDR3 DNA sequence: TGTGCCAGTAGTGATATCTTGCAGGGTGGCACCGGGGAGCTGTTTTTT.

The chain uses TRBV9 and TRBJ2-1; TRBD2 agrees at 9 bases. This CDR3 spans 16 amino acids. J was trimmed by 4 bases and V by 0 bases; bases with no gene match: 5. CDR1 and CDR2 from the germline V gene are SGDLS and YYNGEE. In DNA, the CDR3 is TGTGCCAGCAGCGTAGGGGCGGGAGGGCCGTACAATGAGCAGTTCTTC. Amino acids: CASSVGAGGPYNEQFF.

This chain links TRBV29-1 with TRBJ2-5, with 7 bases lining up with TRBD1. Germline V CDR1 and CDR2: SQVTM, ANQGSEA. CDR3 length: 13 amino acids. With V trimmed by 5 bases and J by 4 bases, 7 bases remained unmatched. CDR3 coding DNA: TGCAGCGTTTCGACAGGGTATACAGAGACCCAGTACTTC. It yields the protein CSVSTGYTETQYF.

The chain combines TRBV9 with TRBJ1-1, with D possibly being TRBD1 (6 bases). Germline V gene lookup returns CDR1 SGDLS and CDR2 YYNGEE. Trimming took off 3 bases at V and 3 bases at J, with 12 bases between the two ends. The CDR3 consists of 14 residues. The CDR3 reads CASSAGRGDTEAFF. CDR3 sequence (DNA): TGTGCCAGCAGCGCAGGCAGGGGCGACACTGAAGCTTTCTTT.

This clone was observed a few times. This rearrangement joins TRBV5-1 to TRBJ1-4; D gene ambiguous. CDR1 and CDR2 (germline): SGHRS, YFSETQ. The CDR3 sequence is 12 residues long. Trimming stripped 6 bases from V and 4 bases from J, with 7 bases between. The CDR3 bases are TGCGCCAGCACCGGGAGTAATGAAAAACTGTTTTTT. Amino acid sequence: CASTGSNEKLFF.

The chain recombines TRBV7-2 with TRBJ2-5; D might be TRBD2 (5 bases). Germline V gene sequence: CDR1 SGHTA, CDR2 FQGNSA. The CDR3 totals 17 residues. The V end was cut by 1 base, the J end by 3 bases, with 18 bases between. The CDR3 DNA is TGTGCCAGCAGCTTAGTAGGGAGTCTAGATGTGAAAGAGACCCAGTACTTC. The encoded protein is CASSLVGSLDVKETQYF.

This CDR3 is CASSQGGYSNQPQHF. The CDR3 region has the DNA TGCGCCAGCAGCCAAGGCGGGTATAGCAATCAGCCCCAGCATTTT. The chain is built from TRBV4-1 and TRBJ1-5; D is unclear. The CDR3 sequence is 15 residues long. Trimming stripped 1 base from V and 0 bases from J, with 7 bases between. Germline CDR1 and CDR2: MGHRA and YSYEKL.

The chain has TRBV7-9 and TRBJ1-1; D not certain. There are 10 residues in the CDR3. The germline gives CDR1 SEHNR, CDR2 FQNEAQ (reference sequence). Trimming removed 6 bases from V and 8 bases from J, with 7 bases in between. CDR3: CASRPREAFF. The CDR3, as DNA: TGTGCCAGCAGGCCGAGAGAAGCTTTCTTT.

The chain joins TRBV10-3 to TRBJ1-6; 9 bases fit TRBD1. V was pared by 4 bases and J by 9 bases, with 4 bases of the junction left unmatched. CDR1 ENHRY and CDR2 SYGVKD come from the germline V gene. This CDR3 comprises 14 residues. CDR3 loop: CAISAGQGFSPLHF. In DNA, the CDR3 is TGTGCCATCAGTGCCGGACAGGGGTTTTCACCCCTCCACTTT.

The sample holds one count of this clone. This chain links TRBV19 with TRBJ1-4; no reliable D call. CDR1 is LNHDA and CDR2 is SQIVND in the germline V gene (reference sequence). V was clipped by 1 base and J by 7 bases, with 19 bases between them. This CDR3 region has 17 residues. CDR3: CASSIAAYSRPGEKLFF. The DNA of the CDR3 is TGTGCCAGTAGTATAGCGGCTTATTCTCGCCCGGGTGAAAAACTGTTTTTT.

This clone was counted a single time. This chain uses TRBV4-3 with TRBJ2-7, with D possibly being TRBD1 (6 bases). Germline V gene data show CDR1 as LGHNA and CDR2 as YSLEER. CDR3 length: 16 residues. The V end lost 0 bases, the J end lost 7 bases, and 19 bases lay between the germline ends. The DNA of the CDR3 is TGCGCCAGCAGCCAAGAGGGGGCCTCCGGGACGAGGGAGCAGTACTTC. Translated: CASSQEGASGTREQYF.

This chain connects TRBV5-1 to TRBJ2-5; D is possibly TRBD2 (6 bases). This CDR3 comprises 15 residues. Trimming pared 4 bases from V and 3 bases from J, leaving 16 bases between. Germline assignment: CDR1 SGHRS and CDR2 YFSETQ. Written as DNA, the CDR3 is TGCGCCAGCAGCCCCCGGCGGGGAGACGAAGAGACCCAGTACTTC. Protein sequence: CASSPRRGDEETQYF.

The chain recombines TRBV7-3 with TRBJ2-3, with a possible D match to TRBD1 (6 bases). Germline V gene sequence: CDR1 SGHTA, CDR2 FQGTGA. The CDR3 has 16 amino acids. V shed 3 bases and J shed 0 bases, with 13 bases lying between them. The CDR3 DNA reads TGTGCCAGCAGCTTCTCGGACAGACAGAGCACAGATACGCAGTATTTT. This sequence encodes CASSFSDRQSTDTQYF.

With respect to this clone: The germline gene is not matched at one end of the junction; a read error may be the cause. The chain is built from TRBV19 and TRBJ2-2, with D tentatively TRBD2 (5 bases). The CDR3 is 15 residues long. Germline V gene sequence: CDR1 LNHDA, CDR2 SQIVND (reference sequence). The CDR3 DNA follows: TGTGCCGGTAGTAGCATACTAGAGAACACCGGGGAGCTGTTTTTT. Its protein product is CAGSSILENTGELFF.

The chain joins TRBV13 to TRBJ2-4; 10 bases agree with TRBD2. The trim removed 6 bases at V and 6 bases at J, leaving 5 bases unmatched. Looked up from germline, CDR1 is PRHDT and CDR2 is FYEKMQ (reference sequence). CDR3 length: 14 residues. The CDR3 nucleotides are TGTGCCAGCAGAGTAGCGGGGGGTCCAAACATTCAGTACTTC. It is translated as CASRVAGGPNIQYF.

This clone was picked up one time. The chain employs TRBV15 and TRBJ2-7, with D possibly being TRBD2 (5 bases). The CDR3 contains 14 residues. CDR1 and CDR2 (germline): LNHNV, YYDKDF (reference sequence). Trimming cost V 2 bases and J 1 base, with 9 bases left between them. The CDR3 here is CATSRPGLSYEQYF. The CDR3 DNA sequence: TGTGCCACCAGCAGACCTGGACTTTCCTACGAGCAGTACTTC.

J is TRBJ2-7 and V is TRBV6-5, with a possible D match to TRBD1 (5 bases). Deletions cut 2 bases from V and 3 bases from J, with 11 bases between. The CDR3 contains 14 residues. Germline V gives CDR1 MNHEY, CDR2 SVGAGI. The CDR3 DNA is TGTGCCAGCAGTTACGGCGACAGTAGCTACGAGCAGTACTTC. This codes for CASSYGDSSYEQYF.

In this sample, this clone turned up once. This rearrangement joins TRBV18 to TRBJ2-7; 7 bases align to TRBD1. After removal of 3 bases from V and 6 bases from J, the junction contained 5 bases not matched to a gene. The V gene's germline CDR1 is KGHSH and CDR2 LQKENI. The CDR3 consists of 13 residues. The CDR3 is CASSPGDRREQYF. The CDR3, as DNA: TGTGCCAGCTCACCTGGGGACAGACGCGAGCAGTACTTC.

The CDR3 reads CASSSTSGGPQYF. In DNA form, the CDR3 reads TGTGCCAGCAGCTCGACTAGCGGGGGACCCCAGTACTTC. The J gene is TRBJ2-5, the V gene TRBV13; 12 bases line up with TRBD2. Looked up from germline, CDR1 is PRHDT and CDR2 is FYEKMQ (reference sequence). With V trimmed by 4 bases and J by 9 bases, 3 bases remained unmatched. This CDR3 has 13 residues.

The CDR3 nucleotides read TGTGCCAGCAGCAACCGGGACAGGGGAGGCGAGAACACCATATATTTT. Its protein is CASSNRDRGGENTIYF. The J gene is TRBJ1-3, the V gene TRBV7-8, with 10 nucleotides matching TRBD1. Germline CDR1 is SGHVS and CDR2 is FQNEAQ. V lost 5 bases, J lost 7 bases, and 11 bases stayed unmatched. This CDR3 spans 16 amino acids.

The CDR3 nucleotides read TGCGCCAGCAGTCTTCGGAACACTGAAGCTTTCTTT. Translating it yields CASSLRNTEAFF. The chain couples TRBV10-2 to TRBJ1-1, with D uncertain. The CDR3 covers 12 residues. Trimming took off 5 bases at V and 1 base at J, with 5 bases between the two ends. CDR1 WSHSY and CDR2 SAAADI come from the germline V gene.